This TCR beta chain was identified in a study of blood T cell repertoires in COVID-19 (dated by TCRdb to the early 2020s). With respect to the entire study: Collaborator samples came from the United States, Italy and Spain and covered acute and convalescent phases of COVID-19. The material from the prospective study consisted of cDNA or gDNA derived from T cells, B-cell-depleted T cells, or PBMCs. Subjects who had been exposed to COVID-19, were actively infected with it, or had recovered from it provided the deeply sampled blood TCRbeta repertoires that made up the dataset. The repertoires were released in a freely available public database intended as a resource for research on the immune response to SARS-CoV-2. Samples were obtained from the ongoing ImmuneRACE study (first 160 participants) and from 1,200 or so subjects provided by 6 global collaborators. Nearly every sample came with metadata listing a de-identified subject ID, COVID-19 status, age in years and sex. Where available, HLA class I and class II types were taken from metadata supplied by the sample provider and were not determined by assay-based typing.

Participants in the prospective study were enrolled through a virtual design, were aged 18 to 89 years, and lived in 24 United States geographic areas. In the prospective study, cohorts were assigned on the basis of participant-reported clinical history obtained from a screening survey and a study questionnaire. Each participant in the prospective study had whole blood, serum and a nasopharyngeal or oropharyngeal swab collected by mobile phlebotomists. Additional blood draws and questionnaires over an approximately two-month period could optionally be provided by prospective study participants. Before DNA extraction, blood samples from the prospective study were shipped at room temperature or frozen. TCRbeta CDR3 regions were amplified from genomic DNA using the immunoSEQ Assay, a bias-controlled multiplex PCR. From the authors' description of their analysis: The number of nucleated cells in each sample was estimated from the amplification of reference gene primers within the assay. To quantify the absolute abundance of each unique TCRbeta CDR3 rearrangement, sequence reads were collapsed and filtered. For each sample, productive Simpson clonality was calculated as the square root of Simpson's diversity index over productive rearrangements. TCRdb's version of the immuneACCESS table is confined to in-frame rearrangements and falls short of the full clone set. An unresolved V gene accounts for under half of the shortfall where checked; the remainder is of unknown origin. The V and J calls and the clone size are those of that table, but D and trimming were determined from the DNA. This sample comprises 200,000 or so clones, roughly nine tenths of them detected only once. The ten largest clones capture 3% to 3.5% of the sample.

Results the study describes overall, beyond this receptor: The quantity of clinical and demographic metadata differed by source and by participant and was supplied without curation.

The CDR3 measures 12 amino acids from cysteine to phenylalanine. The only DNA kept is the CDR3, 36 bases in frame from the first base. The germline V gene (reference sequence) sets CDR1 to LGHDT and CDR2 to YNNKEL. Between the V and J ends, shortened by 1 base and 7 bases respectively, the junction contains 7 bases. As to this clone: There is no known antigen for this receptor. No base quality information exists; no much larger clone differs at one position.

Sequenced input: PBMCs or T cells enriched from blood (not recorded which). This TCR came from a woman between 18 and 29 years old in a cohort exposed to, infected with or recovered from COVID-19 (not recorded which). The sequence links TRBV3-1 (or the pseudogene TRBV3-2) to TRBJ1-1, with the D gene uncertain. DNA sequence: TGTGCCAGCAGCCAAGGGTTCGGTGAAGCTTTCTTT. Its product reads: CASSQGFGEAFF.